This T cell receptor (beta chain) was found in a study of CXCR3-negative and CXCR3-positive naive CD8 T cells. General study points: Across naive subsets, surface CD5 expression was comparable, and TCR strength was inferred from properties of the TRB CDR3. Hydrophobicity of TRB CDR3s was greater in CXCR3-positive naive cells than in CXCR3-negative naive cells.

Of note for this clonotype: Antigen: not known.

Naive CD8+ T cells had a CD45RO-CCR7+CD27+CD95- phenotype. UMI-labeled 5' RACE yielded the TRB cDNA libraries. TCRdb re-called the 5' RACE reads, yielding one record per CDR3 amino acid sequence without DNA. This table lists tens of thousands of distinct CDR3 sequences. The CDR3 extends over 15 amino acids. In germline, CDR1 is MNHEY, CDR2 SVGAGI. The chain links TRBV6-5 to TRBJ1-1; without DNA, the TCRdb call of TRBD1 cannot be checked. The specimen was naive CXCR3+ CD8+ T cells from blood. Subset specified: CD45RO-CCR7+CD27+CD95- naive CD8+ T cells expressing CXCR3 (TNR3+). The receptor was isolated from a human donor in good health. Some clones in this sample may be carry-over from other donors' samples. The CDR3 spells CASSYGDRGETEAFF.